This record concerns one T cell receptor beta chain sequence. The antigen is unknown. This CDR3 has 12 amino acids. Germline V gene sequence: CDR1 MDHEN, CDR2 SYDVKM. This sample is part of a study of CXCR3-negative and CXCR3-positive naive CD8 T cells. Study results and caveats: Because surface CD5 did not distinguish the naive subsets, TCR strength was inferred from TRB CDR3 properties. TRBV-TRBJ usage was alike in naive CXCR3-negative and CXCR3-positive cells but differed in memory cells.

5' RACE with UMI labels generated the TRB cDNA libraries. TCRdb reprocessed the 5' RACE reads, keeping one entry per CDR3 protein, no DNA. The listing contains around 50,000 distinct CDR3 sequences. The gene calls are TRBV28 and TRBJ2-2; the TCRdb call, TRBD1, lacks DNA for checking. This TCR came from a human donor in good health. Some clones in this sample may be carry-over from other donors' samples. Sequencing was performed on naive CXCR3- CD8+ T cells from blood. Regarding subset: CD45RO-CCR7+CD27+CD95- naive CD8+ T cells lacking CXCR3 (TNR3-). This CDR3 reads CATTGSAGELFF.